This T cell receptor beta chain emerged from a study of regulatory T cells in long-lasting Graves disease. The time point here: newly diagnosed GD, antithyroid drugs for less than 3 months. PBMC RNA served as the TCR library source. In its sample, this clonotype was seen many times. Building of the TCR beta libraries involved iRepertoire HTBI primers and Arm-PCR of CDR3 regions. Each CDR3 protein is one row after TCRdb ran MiXCR on the multiplex PCR reads. The table shows under 400,000 distinct CDR3 sequences, with 15% to 20% occurring only once. The same sample was also studied in work on T cells in Graves' hyperthyroidism and ophthalmopathy. That work states: Not enrolled were patients with uncontrolled infection, other autoimmune disease, pregnancy or lactation. Also found in blood were most expanded thyroid clonotypes above 0.001.

This receptor was obtained from a man aged 40-49 years with Graves disease. The sequences come from peripheral blood mononuclear cells (PBMCs), collected at new diagnosis, from a patient treated with antithyroid drugs.

The CDR3 coding sequence is TGTGCCAGCAGTTTGCAGGGACCGACAACTAATGAAAAACTGTTTTTT. Translated: CASSLQGPTTNEKLFF. V usage is TRBV12-3 or TRBV12-4 and J usage is TRBJ1-4; maybe TRBD1 (5 bases). The CDR3 has 16 amino acids. The V end lost 3 bases, the J end lost 0 bases, and 11 bases lay between the germline ends.